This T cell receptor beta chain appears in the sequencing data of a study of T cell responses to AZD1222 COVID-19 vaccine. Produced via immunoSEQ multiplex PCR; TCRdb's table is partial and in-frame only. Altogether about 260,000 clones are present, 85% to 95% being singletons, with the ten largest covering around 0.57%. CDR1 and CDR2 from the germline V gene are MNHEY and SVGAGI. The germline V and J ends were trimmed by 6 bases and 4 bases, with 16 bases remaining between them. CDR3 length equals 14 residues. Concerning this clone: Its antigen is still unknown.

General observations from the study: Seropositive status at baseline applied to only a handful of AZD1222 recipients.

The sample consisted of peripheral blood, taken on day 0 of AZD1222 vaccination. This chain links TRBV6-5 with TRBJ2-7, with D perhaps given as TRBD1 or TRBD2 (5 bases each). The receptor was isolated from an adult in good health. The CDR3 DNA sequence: TGTGCCAGCAGCCCGGGGACGGGCTCGTACGAGCAGTACTTC. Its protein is CASSPGTGSYEQYF.